One sample yielded the 29 T cell receptor beta chains listed below, sequenced in a study of blood T cell repertoires in COVID-19. The data were produced by immunoSEQ multiplex PCR, yet TCRdb's version contains in-frame clones alone and is incomplete. The table records under 250,000 clones, approximately 84% of them present only once. Sequencing was performed on peripheral blood. These receptors came from a man aged 50 to 60 who had recovered from COVID-19.

V gene TRBV25-1 combines with J gene TRBJ2-7; TRBD2 matches 7 bases. Per the germline V gene, CDR1 is MGHDK and CDR2 is SYGVNS. V lost 7 bases to trimming and J lost 0 bases; unmatched junction nucleotides: 6. The CDR3 is 14 amino acids. The CDR3 sequence: CASNDPGGSYEQYF. The CDR3 nucleotides are TGTGCCAGCAATGACCCGGGGGGCTCCTACGAGCAGTACTTC.

This chain joins TRBV30 and TRBJ2-2; D is perhaps TRBD2 (6 bases). The V gene's germline CDR1 is GTSNPN and CDR2 SVGIG (reference sequence). The length of the CDR3 is 17 residues. V shed 2 bases and J shed 6 bases, with 22 bases lying between them. The CDR3 region is CAWSFRLTAAGPGELFF. In nucleotides, the CDR3 is TGTGCCTGGAGTTTTCGCTTGACTGCAGCGGGTCCCGGGGAGCTGTTTTTT.

This chain connects TRBV28 to TRBJ2-3; TRBD1 is a possible D gene (5 bases). Germline V gives CDR1 MDHEN, CDR2 SYDVKM. This CDR3 is 14 amino acids long. V lost 4 bases and J 10 bases, leaving 18 bases between the germline ends. This CDR3 is CASSYQGLRIPQYF. The CDR3, as DNA: TGTGCCAGCAGTTATCAGGGATTGAGGATTCCGCAGTATTTT.

The chain uses TRBV7-2 and TRBJ2-5, with D possibly being TRBD1 (6 bases). Germline CDR1 and CDR2: SGHTA and FQGNSA. The V gene lost 4 bases and the J gene lost 7 bases, with 16 bases spanning the gap. This CDR3 has 14 amino acids. The CDR3 DNA sequence: TGTGCCAGCAGCTCAGGGGCCTCTTCACGGACCCAGTACTTC. Protein: CASSSGASSRTQYF. Combining the CDR3 with reference TRBV7-2 and TRBJ2-5 gives the whole variable domain GAGVSQSPSNKVTEKGKDVELRCDPISGHTALYWYRQSLGQGLEFLIYFQGNSAPDKSGLPSDRFSAERTGGSVSTLTIQRTQQEDSAVYLCASSSGASSRTQYFGPGTRLLVL.

The V call is TRBV15, the J call TRBJ2-1; 11 nucleotides align to TRBD2. Per the germline V gene, CDR1 is LNHNV and CDR2 is YYDKDF (reference sequence). The CDR3 contains 17 residues. The V gene end was trimmed by 1 base and the J gene end by 0 bases; junction bases not matched to a gene: 2. In DNA, the CDR3 is TGTGCCACCAGCAGAGGACTAGCGGGACTCTCCTACAATGAGCAGTTCTTC. Its translation: CATSRGLAGLSYNEQFF.

The chain couples TRBV28 to TRBJ2-7, with D maybe TRBD1 (6 bases). The CDR3 spans 17 residues. CDR1 and CDR2 from the germline V gene are MDHEN and SYDVKM. Trimming cost V 4 bases and J 0 bases, with 19 bases left between them. This CDR3 is CASSSPRRQAISYEQYF. CDR3 in DNA: TGTGCCAGCAGTTCCCCCCGCCGACAGGCGATCTCCTACGAGCAGTACTTC.

This clone occurred once. The V gene is TRBV28, the J gene TRBJ2-7; 13 bases line up with TRBD2. The ends lost 6 bases at V and 4 bases at J; junction bases unmatched: 6. The CDR3 has 15 residues. Germline loops: CDR1 MDHEN, CDR2 SYDVKM. The CDR3 sequence is CASRPGLAGIYEQYF. The CDR3 nucleotides are TGTGCCAGCAGACCGGGACTAGCGGGGATTTACGAGCAGTACTTC.

The chain employs TRBV11-2 and TRBJ2-3, with D unclear. Germline V lookup: CDR1 SGHAT, CDR2 FQNNGV. The CDR3 has 13 residues. The germline V and J ends were trimmed by 1 base and 4 bases, with 6 bases remaining between them. CDR3 bases: TGTGCCAGCAGCTTAGTAGCAGCAGATACGCAGTATTTT. This encodes CASSLVAADTQYF.

The J gene is TRBJ1-6, the V gene TRBV9, with D possibly TRBD1 on 6 matching bases. This CDR3 is 16 amino acids long. Germline CDR1 reads SGDLS; CDR2 reads YYNGEE. Trimming took 1 base from V and 7 from J, leaving 15 bases between them. This chain's CDR3 is CASSVSTGYGNSPLHF. The DNA of the CDR3 is TGTGCCAGCAGCGTATCCACAGGGTATGGGAATTCACCCCTCCACTTT.

The chain employs TRBV28 and TRBJ2-1; weak D call: TRBD2 (6 bases). Trimming removed 8 bases from V and 0 bases from J, with 11 bases in between. Looked up from germline, CDR1 is MDHEN and CDR2 is SYDVKM. The CDR3 extends over 14 amino acids. Here the CDR3 reads CASRDSSSYNEQFF. The CDR3 coding sequence is TGTGCCAGCCGGGACTCCAGCTCCTACAATGAGCAGTTCTTC.

The chain joins TRBV2 to TRBJ1-2, with D hard to call. The CDR3 runs 13 residues. Trimming pared 4 bases from V and 6 bases from J, leaving 12 bases between. Germline CDR1 is SNHLY and CDR2 is FYNNEI. CDR3 loop: CASSVLGLDGYTF. The CDR3 bases are TGTGCCAGCAGTGTATTAGGACTCGATGGCTACACCTTC.

This clone was counted many times. The chain is built from TRBV19 and TRBJ2-1, with 10 bases matching TRBD1. Per the germline V gene, CDR1 is LNHDA and CDR2 is SQIVND (reference sequence). The CDR3 sequence is 14 residues long. V shed 4 bases, J shed 8 bases, and the junction held 5 bases outside the gene matches. The CDR3 DNA reads TGTGCCAGTAGTAGGGGACAGGGGAGCTATGAGCAGTTCTTC. Protein sequence: CASSRGQGSYEQFF. Supplemented by reference TRBV19 and TRBJ2-1, the full variable domain reads DGGITQSPKYLFRKEGQNVTLSCEQNLNHDAMYWYRQDPGQGLRLIYYSQIVNDFQKGDIAEGYSVSREKKESFPLTVTSAQKNPTAFYLCASSRGQGSYEQFFGPGTRLTVL.

The rearrangement links TRBV28 to TRBJ2-7; D might be TRBD1 (6 bases). The CDR3 covers 12 residues. V was pared by 4 bases and J by 6 bases, with 10 bases between. Germline V gene lookup returns CDR1 MDHEN and CDR2 SYDVKM. This CDR3 is CASSSNRAEQYF. The CDR3 DNA is TGTGCCAGCAGTTCAAACAGGGCCGAGCAGTACTTC. Full variable domain (outside the CDR3, taken from reference TRBV28 and TRBJ2-7): DVKVTQSSRYLVKRTGEKVFLECVQDMDHENMFWYRQDPGLGLRLIYFSYDVKMKEKGDIPEGYSVSREKKERFSLILESASTNQTSMYLCASSSNRAEQYFGPGTRLTVT.

The V and J genes are TRBV27 and TRBJ2-7; weak D call: TRBD2 (5 bases). V lost 5 bases and J 7 bases, leaving 18 bases between the germline ends. The germline V gene has CDR1 MNHEY and CDR2 SMNVEV (reference sequence). The CDR3 runs to 14 residues. DNA of the CDR3: TGTGCCAGCAGTCCCCAACAAGCACCGGGAGAGCAGTACTTC. This encodes CASSPQQAPGEQYF.

This clone turned up a few times. The chain carries TRBV3-1 (or the pseudogene TRBV3-2) and TRBJ1-6; D not resolved. The germline CDR1 and CDR2 sequences are LGHDT and YNNKEL (reference sequence). The ends were cut back, 0 bases at V and 6 bases at J, with 9 bases in the middle. The CDR3 has 15 residues. CDR3 in DNA: TGTGCCAGCAGCCAAGATATCCGGGGTAATTCACCCCTCCACTTT. Its protein is CASSQDIRGNSPLHF.

This clone was detected once. The chain is built from TRBV6-5 and TRBJ2-3; 12 nucleotides line up with TRBD2. CDR3 length: 15 amino acids. Germline-derived CDR1 and CDR2 are MNHEY and SVGAGI. The trim removed 6 bases at V and 11 bases at J, leaving 12 bases unmatched. As DNA, the CDR3 is TGTGCCAGCAGCCTAACGAGGACTAGCGGGAATGTGCAGTATTTT. It encodes CASSLTRTSGNVQYF.

This clone appeared a few times. The gene calls are TRBV3-1 (or the pseudogene TRBV3-2) and TRBJ1-6; the D gene is possibly TRBD1 (6 bases). CDR1 is LGHDT and CDR2 is YNNKEL in the germline V gene (reference sequence). Between the trimmed V and J ends, which lost 4 bases and 9 bases, there was a span of 13 bases. This CDR3 has 14 amino acids. The CDR3 is CASSRQGWASPLHF. The CDR3 DNA reads as TGTGCCAGCAGCCGGCAGGGGTGGGCTTCACCCCTCCACTTT.

There are a few counts of this clone. This chain connects TRBV24-1 to TRBJ1-2; possibly TRBD1 for D (5 bases). The CDR3 length is 13 residues. V gave up 1 base and J gave up 6 bases, with 8 bases separating them. Germline-derived CDR1 and CDR2 are KGHDR and SFDVKD. CDR3 coding DNA: TGTGCCACCAGTGATTTTTTAGGGGATGGCTACACCTTC. The encoded protein is CATSDFLGDGYTF.

In this sample, this clone turned up once. The rearrangement joins TRBV7-9 to TRBJ2-1; 10 bases agree with TRBD1. After removal of 5 bases from V and 4 bases from J, the junction contained 5 bases not matched to a gene. In germline, CDR1 is SEHNR, CDR2 FQNEAQ (reference sequence). The CDR3 totals 15 residues. CDR3 protein: CASSTRTGGYNEQFF. For the CDR3, the DNA is TGTGCCAGCAGCACCCGGACAGGGGGTTACAATGAGCAGTTCTTC.

A word on this clone: Different DNA sequences within this sample yield the same CDR3. The chain recombines TRBV27 with TRBJ2-7, with D perhaps matching TRBD2 (6 bases). Per germline, CDR1 MNHEY and CDR2 SMNVEV (reference sequence). This CDR3 spans 13 amino acids. The germline V and J ends were trimmed by 3 bases and 2 bases, with 8 bases remaining between them. The CDR3 spells CASSFGEAYEQYF. CDR3 DNA: TGTGCCAGCAGTTTTGGGGAGGCCTACGAGCAGTACTTC.

The rearrangement joins TRBV4-1 to TRBJ2-6; no clear D gene. The CDR3 totals 16 residues. Trimming removed 4 bases from V and 0 bases from J, with 10 bases in between. Germline V lookup: CDR1 MGHRA, CDR2 YSYEKL. This CDR3 is CASSPLPGSGANVLTF. The CDR3 nucleotides are TGCGCCAGCAGCCCCCTACCCGGCTCTGGGGCCAACGTCCTGACTTTC.

This clone was seen a handful of times. V gene TRBV19 combines with J gene TRBJ2-2; no reliable D call. Germline loops: CDR1 LNHDA, CDR2 SQIVND (reference sequence). The CDR3 runs to 15 residues. V shed 7 bases and J shed 6 bases, with 18 bases lying between them. CDR3 in amino acids: CASTTRRPGAGELFF. CDR3 nucleotides: TGTGCCAGTACCACCAGACGGCCAGGTGCCGGGGAGCTGTTTTTT.

The gene calls are TRBV6-6 and TRBJ2-3; the D gene is possibly TRBD1 (6 bases). Trimming stripped 2 bases from V and 1 base from J, with 13 bases between. Germline values: CDR1 MNHNY, CDR2 SVGAGI (reference sequence). The CDR3 runs 16 residues. CDR3 amino acids: CASSYNRAVGTDTQYF. In DNA, the CDR3 is TGTGCCAGCAGTTACAACAGGGCGGTAGGCACAGATACGCAGTATTTT.

The chain uses TRBV10-3 and TRBJ2-1, with a weak D call TRBD2 (5 bases). V was clipped by 0 bases and J by 8 bases, with 17 bases between them. CDR3 length: 16 amino acids. Germline assignment: CDR1 ENHRY and CDR2 SYGVKD. This CDR3 is CAISESGPTRSDEQFF. The CDR3 DNA reads as TGTGCCATCAGTGAGTCTGGGCCTACCCGTAGCGATGAGCAGTTCTTC.

This clone has only a few counts. This sequence joins TRBV2 and TRBJ1-1; possibly TRBD1 for D (6 bases). The CDR3 sequence is 14 residues long. The germline gives CDR1 SNHLY, CDR2 FYNNEI. V was clipped by 8 bases and J by 0 bases, with 13 bases between them. CDR3 sequence: CASYYRALNTEAFF. As DNA, the CDR3 is TGTGCCAGCTATTACAGGGCTTTGAACACTGAAGCTTTCTTT. Full variable domain (rest looked up from reference TRBV2 and TRBJ1-1): EPEVTQTPSHQVTQMGQEVILRCVPISNHLYFYWYRQILGQKVEFLVSFYNNEISEKSEIFDDQFSVERPDGSNFTLKIRSTKLEDSAMYFCASYYRALNTEAFFGQGTRLTVV.

This clone was observed a handful of times. In DNA, the CDR3 is TGTGCCAGCAGCTATGGACAGCTAAATTCACCCCTCCACTTT. Protein sequence: CASSYGQLNSPLHF. This sequence joins TRBV27 and TRBJ1-6; tentatively, D is TRBD1 (6 bases). The CDR3 sequence is 14 residues long. The V end was cut by 6 bases, the J end by 7 bases, with 13 bases between. Germline CDR1 reads MNHEY; CDR2 reads SMNVEV (reference sequence).

V usage is TRBV5-1 and J usage is TRBJ2-7, with D perhaps TRBD1 (6 bases). The germline CDR1 and CDR2 sequences are SGHRS and YFSETQ. The CDR3 is made up of 12 amino acids. V lost 4 bases and J 4 bases, leaving 9 bases between the germline ends. The CDR3 DNA is TGCGCCAGCAGCGTCCAGGGGTACGAGCAGTACTTC. This codes for CASSVQGYEQYF.

The chain is built from TRBV13 and TRBJ1-1; TRBD1 aligns across 7 bases. This CDR3 comprises 15 residues. Trimming took 5 bases from V and 4 from J; bases not matched to a gene: 10. From germline, CDR1 is PRHDT and CDR2 FYEKMQ (reference sequence). The CDR3 bases are TGTGCCAGCAGCCCCCGACAGGGTTTTAGCACTGAAGCTTTCTTT. It codes for CASSPRQGFSTEAFF.

This chain uses TRBV6-5 with TRBJ2-7, with 10 bases matching TRBD1. CDR1 and CDR2 from the germline V gene are MNHEY and SVGAGI. The CDR3 is 15 residues long. Germline trimming cut 5 bases from V and 2 bases from J; bases unmatched to any gene: 6. The CDR3 coding sequence is TGTGCCAGCAGTCAACCGGGACAGGGGCCCTACGAGCAGTACTTC. This gives the protein CASSQPGQGPYEQYF.